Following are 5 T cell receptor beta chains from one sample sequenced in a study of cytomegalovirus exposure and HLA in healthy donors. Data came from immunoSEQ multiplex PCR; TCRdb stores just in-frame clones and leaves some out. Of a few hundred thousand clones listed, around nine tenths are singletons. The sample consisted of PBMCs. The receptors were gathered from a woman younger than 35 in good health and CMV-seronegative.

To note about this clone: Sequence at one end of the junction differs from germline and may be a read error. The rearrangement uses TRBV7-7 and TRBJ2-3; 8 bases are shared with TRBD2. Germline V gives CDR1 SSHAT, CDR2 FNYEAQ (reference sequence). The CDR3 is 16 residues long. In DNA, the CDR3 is TGTGCTAGCAGCTCAGGCACTAGCGGTTCCACAGATACGCAGTATTTT. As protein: CASSSGTSGSTDTQYF.

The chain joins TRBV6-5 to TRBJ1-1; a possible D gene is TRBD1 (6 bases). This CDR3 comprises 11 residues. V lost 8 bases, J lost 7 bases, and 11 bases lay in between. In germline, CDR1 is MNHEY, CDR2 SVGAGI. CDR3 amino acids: CASLYRDEAFF. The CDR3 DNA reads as TGTGCCAGCCTTTACAGGGATGAAGCTTTCTTT.

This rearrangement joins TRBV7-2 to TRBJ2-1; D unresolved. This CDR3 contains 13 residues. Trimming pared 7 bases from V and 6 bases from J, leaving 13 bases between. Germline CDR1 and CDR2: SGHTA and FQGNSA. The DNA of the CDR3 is TGTGCCAGCATCATCAGAGGAAGCAATGAGCAGTTCTTC. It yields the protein CASIIRGSNEQFF. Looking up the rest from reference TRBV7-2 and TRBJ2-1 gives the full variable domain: GAGVSQSPSNKVTEKGKDVELRCDPISGHTALYWYRQSLGQGLEFLIYFQGNSAPDKSGLPSDRFSAERTGGSVSTLTIQRTQQEDSAVYLCASIIRGSNEQFFGPGTRLTVL.

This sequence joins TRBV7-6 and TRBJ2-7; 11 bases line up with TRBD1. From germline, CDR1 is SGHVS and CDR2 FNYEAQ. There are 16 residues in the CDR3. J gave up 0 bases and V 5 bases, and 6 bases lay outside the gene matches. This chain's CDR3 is CASSNRGQGASYEQYF. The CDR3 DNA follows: TGTGCCAGCAGCAATCGCGGACAGGGGGCCTCCTACGAGCAGTACTTC.

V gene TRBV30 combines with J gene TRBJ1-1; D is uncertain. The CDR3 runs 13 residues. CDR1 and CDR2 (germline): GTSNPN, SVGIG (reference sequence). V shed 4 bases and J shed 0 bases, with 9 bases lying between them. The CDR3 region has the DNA TGTGCCTGGAATGGGCAGCTGAACACTGAAGCTTTCTTT. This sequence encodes CAWNGQLNTEAFF.